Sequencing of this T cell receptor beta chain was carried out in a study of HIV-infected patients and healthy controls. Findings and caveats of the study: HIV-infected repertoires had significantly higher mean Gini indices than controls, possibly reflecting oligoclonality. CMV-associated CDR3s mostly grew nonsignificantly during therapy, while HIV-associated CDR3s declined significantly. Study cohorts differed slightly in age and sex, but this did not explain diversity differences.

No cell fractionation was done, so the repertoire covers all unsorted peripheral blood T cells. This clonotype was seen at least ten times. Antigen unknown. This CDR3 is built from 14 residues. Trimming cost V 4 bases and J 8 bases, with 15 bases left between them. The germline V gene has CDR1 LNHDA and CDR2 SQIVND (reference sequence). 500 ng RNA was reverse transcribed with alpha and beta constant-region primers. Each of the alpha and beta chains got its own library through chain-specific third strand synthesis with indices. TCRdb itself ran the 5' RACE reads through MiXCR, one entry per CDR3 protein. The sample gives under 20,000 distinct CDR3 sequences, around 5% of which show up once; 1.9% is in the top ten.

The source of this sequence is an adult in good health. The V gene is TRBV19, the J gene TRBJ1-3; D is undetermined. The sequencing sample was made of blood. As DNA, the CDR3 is TGTGCCAGTAGTACACCGGGAAAGAAGGACACCATATATTTT. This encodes CASSTPGKKDTIYF. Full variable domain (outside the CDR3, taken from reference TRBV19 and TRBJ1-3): DGGITQSPKYLFRKEGQNVTLSCEQNLNHDAMYWYRQDPGQGLRLIYYSQIVNDFQKGDIAEGYSVSREKKESFPLTVTSAQKNPTAFYLCASSTPGKKDTIYFGEGSWLTVV.